This T cell receptor beta chain appears in the sequencing data of a study of blood T cell repertoires in COVID-19. This clone was seen once. Recruits, aged about 18 to 89 years, lived in 25 or so US areas. Within the 2 weeks before study entry, each person in the exposed group met a COVID-19 case. This CDR3 is built from 17 residues. Trimming removed 0 bases from V and 6 bases from J; junction bases left unmatched: 7. Germline values: CDR1 SGHNT, CDR2 YYREEE (reference sequence). Per the original methods: Nucleated cell counts were estimated from reference gene primer amplification. Clones were read by immunoSEQ multiplex PCR, and TCRdb kept only the in-frame ones, dropping some. V and J calls plus clone size are reproduced from that table; the DNA served to infer D and trimming. The data show more than 350,000 clones, about 88% seen once.

This receptor was taken from a woman between 18 and 29 years old who had been exposed to COVID-19. Sequencing input: PBMCs or T cells enriched from blood (not recorded which). The rearrangement uses TRBV5-4 and TRBJ2-3; 13 nucleotides align to TRBD2. The CDR3 sequence: CASSLGLAGGISDTQYF. The DNA for the CDR3 is TGTGCCAGCAGCTTGGGACTAGCGGGAGGTATTTCTGATACGCAGTATTTT. Combining the CDR3 with reference TRBV5-4 and TRBJ2-3 gives the whole variable domain ETGVTQSPTHLIKTRGQQVTLRCSSQSGHNTVSWYQQALGQGPQFIFQYYREEENGRGNFPPRFSGLQFPNYSSELNVNALELDDSALYLCASSLGLAGGISDTQYFGPGTRLTVL.